These T cell receptor beta chains were read from a single sample in a study of human T cells and chemical hapten exposure. TCRdb analysed the RACE reads with MiXCR anew, one entry per CDR3 protein. This table holds approximately 49,000 distinct CDR3 sequences, around a tenth found once. The sample here was whole blood, taken in connection with sensitization to the hapten diphenylcyclopropenone (DPC). The receptors were sampled from a woman aged 50 to 60 with alopecia areata. Some clones in this sample may be carry-over from other donors' samples. The CDR3 runs from the conserved cysteine through the conserved F or W. D genes are given only for firm matches. Size values are once, few and many counts, or a class for expanded clones, and some rows have none.

j_call d_call v_call clone_size cdr3_aa cdr3_nt
TRBJ2-5 NA TRBV7-7 many CASSPLGSGQETQYF TGTGCCAGCAGCCCCTTGGGTAGCGGTCAAGAGACCCAGTACTTC
TRBJ2-3 NA TRBV5-5 many CASSLLASQDTQYF TGTGCCAGCAGCTTGCTCGCGTCACAGGATACGCAGTATTTT
TRBJ2-7 TRBD2 TRBV20-1 many CSARSGRAGDEQYF TGCAGTGCTAGGAGCGGGAGGGCCGGTGACGAGCAGTACTTC
TRBJ1-4 TRBD1 TRBV7-2 many CASSPTGGSEKLFF TGTGCCAGCAGCCCGACAGGGGGCAGTGAAAAACTGTTTTTT
TRBJ2-6 TRBD1 TRBV3-1 many CASSHTGVTGANVLTF TGTGCCAGCAGCCATACAGGGGTTACTGGGGCCAACGTCCTGACTTTC
TRBJ1-4 NA TRBV20-1 few CSAAGTTNEKLFF TGCAGTGCGGCGGGCACAACTAATGAAAAACTGTTTTTT
TRBJ2-7 NA TRBV5-1 NA CASSIDVSSYERYF TGCGCCAGCAGCATCGACGTCAGCTCCTACGAGCGGTACTTC
TRBJ2-3 NA TRBV29-1 many CSVEGTLTDTQYF TGCAGCGTTGAAGGCACGCTCACAGATACGCAGTATTTT
TRBJ2-1 NA TRBV29-1 many CSVQLRGEQFF TGCAGCGTACAACTAAGGGGTGAGCAGTTCTTC
TRBJ1-2 NA TRBV11-2 few CASSLDGWGNYGYTF TGTGCCAGCAGCTTAGATGGATGGGGTAACTATGGCTACACCTTC
TRBJ1-2 NA TRBV5-6 many CASETIGYGYTF TGTGCCAGCGAGACAATTGGCTATGGCTACACCTTC
TRBJ2-4 TRBD2 TRBV29-1 NA CSVDSGSQNIQYF TGCAGCGTTGATAGCGGGAGTCAAAACATTCAGTACTTC
TRBJ2-1 TRBD2 TRBV6-5 many CASRLGTINEQFF TGTGCCAGCAGACTCGGGACTATCAATGAGCAGTTCTTC
TRBJ2-2 NA TRBV7-9 many CASSLGDGTWAGELFF TGTGCCAGCAGCTTAGGTGACGGGACGTGGGCCGGGGAGCTGTTTTTT
TRBJ1-1 TRBD1 TRBV2 many CASGNRGYTEAFF TGTGCCAGCGGGAACAGGGGGTATACTGAAGCTTTCTTT
TRBJ1-5 TRBD1 TRBV20-1 many CSAQGGQGEGQPQHF TGCAGTGCTCAGGGGGGCCAGGGGGAAGGACAGCCCCAGCATTTT
TRBJ2-7 TRBD2 TRBV29-1 many CSAGTSDYEQYF TGCAGCGCCGGGACTAGCGACTACGAGCAGTACTTC
TRBJ2-2 TRBD2 TRBV5-6 many CASSPQLAGAGELFF TGTGCCAGCAGCCCACAGCTAGCGGGAGCCGGGGAGCTGTTTTTT
TRBJ2-7 NA TRBV12-3/TRBV12-4 many CASSLALHSPEQYF TGTGCCAGCAGTTTAGCGCTCCACAGTCCCGAGCAGTACTTC
TRBJ2-1 NA TRBV10-3 many CAISDRGARDEQFF TGTGCCATCAGTGACAGGGGAGCTAGGGATGAGCAGTTCTTC
TRBJ2-1 TRBD1 TRBV28 few CASRDRDEQFF TGTGCCAGCCGCGACAGGGATGAGCAGTTCTTC
TRBJ1-4 NA TRBV5-5 many CASSLSRLTNEKLFF TGTGCCAGCAGCTTGAGCAGGCTTACCAATGAAAAACTGTTTTTT
TRBJ2-1 NA TRBV11-2 many CASSFTFGSNEQFF TGTGCCAGCAGCTTCACGTTCGGTTCCAATGAGCAGTTCTTC
TRBJ1-1 TRBD1 TRBV5-1 few CASSTRQGTDTEAFF TGCGCCAGCAGCACAAGACAGGGTACGGACACTGAAGCTTTCTTT
TRBJ2-2 TRBD1 TRBV12-3/TRBV12-4 many CASSSTGAGELFF TGTGCCAGCAGCTCGACAGGGGCCGGGGAGCTGTTTTTT
TRBJ1-5 TRBD1 TRBV20-1 few CSARVIGDRGSQPQHF TGCAGTGCTAGGGTAATAGGGGACAGGGGTAGTCAGCCCCAGCATTTT
TRBJ2-3 NA TRBV6-1 many CASSDDRDSWADTQYF TGTGCCAGCAGTGATGACCGGGACTCATGGGCAGATACGCAGTATTTT
TRBJ2-1 NA TRBV11-3 many CASSFSSSAYNEQFF TGTGCCAGCAGCTTTTCCTCTAGCGCGTACAATGAGCAGTTCTTC
TRBJ1-1 NA TRBV29-1 many CSVGGRTPNTEAFF TGCAGCGTGGGGGGACGGACACCCAACACTGAAGCTTTCTTT
TRBJ2-7 NA TRBV5-5 many CASSLGWSGRNYEQYF TGTGCCAGCAGCTTGGGGTGGTCAGGGAGGAACTACGAGCAGTACTTC
TRBJ1-4 NA TRBV7-9 many CASSSPNRVEGATNEKLFF TGTGCCAGCAGCTCCCCCAACAGGGTTGAGGGTGCAACTAATGAAAAACTGTTTTTT
TRBJ2-5 TRBD1 TRBV9 NA CASSANRGQETQYF TGTGCCAGCAGCGCAAACAGGGGGCAAGAGACCCAGTACTTC
TRBJ2-7 NA TRBV12-3/TRBV12-4 many CASSTHPYEQYF TGTGCCAGCAGTACCCATCCCTACGAGCAGTACTTC
TRBJ2-2 NA TRBV12-5 many CASGLNTGELFF TGTGCTAGTGGTTTGAACACCGGGGAGCTGTTTTTT
TRBJ2-4 TRBD2 TRBV20-1 many CSATGTSGHAKNIQYF TGCAGTGCGACCGGGACTAGCGGGCACGCCAAAAACATTCAGTACTTC
TRBJ1-6 TRBD1 TRBV20-1 NA CSASPGQPNSPLHF TGCAGTGCTAGCCCGGGACAGCCTAATTCACCCCTCCACTTT
TRBJ2-7 NA TRBV20-1 few CSARGGLAAYEQYF TGCAGTGCTAGAGGCGGATTGGCTGCCTACGAGCAGTACTTC
TRBJ2-7 NA TRBV29-1 few CSVDGGVEQYF TGCAGCGTTGACGGGGGTGTGGAGCAGTACTTC
TRBJ1-2 TRBD1 TRBV29-1 many CSVLGQGVRGYTF TGCAGCGTATTGGGGCAGGGGGTGCGTGGCTACACCTTC
TRBJ2-7 TRBD1 TRBV27 many CASSKGQGGSYEQYF TGTGCCAGCAGTAAGGGACAGGGGGGGTCCTACGAGCAGTACTTC
TRBJ1-4 NA TRBV12-3/TRBV12-4 many CASSTSSLGGLFF TGTGCCAGCAGTACTTCCTCCCTCGGGGGACTGTTTTTT
TRBJ2-6 TRBD1 TRBV6-4 many CASRPTGVTSTGANVLTF TGTGCCAGCAGGCCCACAGGGGTAACATCTACTGGGGCCAACGTCCTGACTTTC
TRBJ1-1 NA TRBV29-1 NA CSVQNTEAFF TGCAGCGTTCAAAACACTGAAGCTTTCTTT
TRBJ2-6 NA TRBV2 few CASSENRGANVLTF TGTGCCAGCAGTGAGAATAGGGGGGCCAACGTCCTGACTTTC
TRBJ1-5 NA TRBV12-3/TRBV12-4 few CASRRDKGDNQPQHF TGTGCCAGCAGGAGGGACAAGGGCGATAATCAGCCCCAGCATTTT
TRBJ1-5 TRBD1 TRBV6-2/TRBV6-3 many CASKLTGDNQPQHF TGTGCCAGCAAACTGACAGGGGACAATCAGCCCCAGCATTTT
TRBJ2-1 NA TRBV25-1 few CASSEYYKGEGEQFF TGTGCCAGCAGTGAATATTATAAGGGTGAAGGTGAGCAGTTCTTC
TRBJ2-1 NA TRBV20-1 many CSASDGRGRQFF TGCAGTGCTAGCGATGGGAGGGGGCGGCAGTTCTTC
TRBJ2-5 NA TRBV12-3/TRBV12-4 NA CASSSPGWEYQETQYF TGTGCCAGCAGTTCCCCGGGGTGGGAGTACCAAGAGACCCAGTACTTC
TRBJ1-4 TRBD1 TRBV5-6 NA CASSLWGQPNEKLFF TGTGCCAGCAGCTTGTGGGGACAGCCTAATGAAAAACTGTTTTTT